This T cell receptor (beta chain) is from a study of shared clonotypes between healthy human individuals. Study overall: Every donor yielded three CD4 naive, three CD4 memory, two CD8 naive and one CD8 memory plate.

In this sample, this clone turned up once. Data came from immunoSEQ multiplex PCR; TCRdb stores just in-frame clones and leaves some out. The data hold under 1,900,000 clones, with about 98.5% observed a single time. The TCR was taken from a man aged 25-40 years in good health. Source material: naive CD4+ T cells sorted from blood. Subset specified: CD45RA+ positively selected.

CDR3 nucleotides: TGTGCCTGGAAACAGACGAACACTGAAGCTTTCTTT. The encoded protein is CAWKQTNTEAFF. The rearrangement joins TRBV30 to TRBJ1-1; D gene unclear. V lost 4 bases and J lost 1, with 7 bases in between. The CDR3 has 12 amino acids. Per germline, CDR1 GTSNPN and CDR2 SVGIG (reference sequence).